The 13 T cell receptor beta chains below come from one sample, sequenced in a study of shared clonotypes between healthy human individuals. Assay: immunoSEQ multiplex PCR; the TCRdb copy retains only in-frame clones and omits some. Found here are 400,000 to 600,000 clones, around 75% of them singletons; the top ten hold approximately 13%. Sequencing used PBMCs. All receptors come from a woman in her thirties or forties in good health. Some clones in this sample may be carry-over from other donors' samples.

The sample holds many counts of this clone. The chain is built from TRBV5-4 and TRBJ2-1, with 10 bases matching TRBD2. Trimming removed 5 bases from V and 9 bases from J; junction bases left unmatched: 8. The CDR3 covers 14 residues. CDR1 is SGHNT and CDR2 is YYREEE in the germline V gene (reference sequence). CDR3 coding DNA: TGTGCCAGCAGTTATAGCGGGAGGATCGTTGAGCAGTTCTTC. Its protein product is CASSYSGRIVEQFF.

Worth noting for this clone: The sample has other DNA sequences that encode this CDR3 too. This chain connects TRBV5-1 to TRBJ2-5; the match to TRBD2 covers 7 bases. With 2 bases clipped from V and 3 bases from J, the junction kept 1 base outside the gene matches. The CDR3 is 13 amino acids. Germline assignment: CDR1 SGHRS and CDR2 YFSETQ. CDR3: CASSFRGEETQYF. The CDR3 DNA is TGCGCCAGCAGCTTCCGGGGGGAAGAGACCCAGTACTTC. The whole variable domain, remainder taken from reference TRBV5-1 and TRBJ2-5, is KAGVTQTPRYLIKTRGQQVTLSCSPISGHRSVSWYQQTPGQGLQFLFEYFSETQRNKGNFPGRFSGRQFSNSRSEMNVSTLELGDSALYLCASSFRGEETQYFGPGTRLLVL.

V is TRBV5-5 and J is TRBJ1-5; no firm D call. Per the germline V gene, CDR1 is SGHKS and CDR2 is YYEKEE (reference sequence). CDR3 length equals 13 residues. Trimming pared 0 bases from V and 6 bases from J, leaving 7 bases between. In nucleotides, the CDR3 is TGTGCCAGCAGCTTGGGAATAACTCAGCCCCAGCATTTT. It is translated as CASSLGITQPQHF.

The rearrangement uses TRBV9 and TRBJ2-2; 7 bases match TRBD1. Germline CDR1 is SGDLS and CDR2 is YYNGEE. The CDR3 runs 16 residues. The J segment lost 4 bases and the V segment lost 3 bases, leaving 9 bases of the junction unmatched. CDR3 sequence reads: CASSGTGAPGTGELFF. The CDR3 DNA follows: TGTGCCAGCAGCGGCACAGGGGCGCCGGGCACCGGGGAGCTGTTTTTT.

This rearrangement joins TRBV7-3 to TRBJ2-6; 12 bases map to TRBD1. Unmatched junction bases numbered 10, after V lost 4 bases and J lost 3 bases. Germline assignment: CDR1 SGHTA and CDR2 FQGTGA. This CDR3 comprises 19 residues. The CDR3 coding sequence is TGTGCCAGCAGCTACCCGCCGGGACAGGGGGCACGTGGGGCCAACGTCCTGACTTTC. Translating gives CASSYPPGQGARGANVLTF. Filled out from reference TRBV7-3 and TRBJ2-6, the complete variable domain reads GAGVSQTPSNKVTEKGKYVELRCDPISGHTALYWYRQSLGQGPEFLIYFQGTGAADDSGLPNDRFFAVRPEGSVSTLKIQRTERGDSAVYLCASSYPPGQGARGANVLTFGAGSRLTVL.

Note on this clone: Since a far larger clone is one base different, this is likely a read error. Other DNA sequences in this specimen translate into the identical CDR3. The CDR3 region is CASSLAGSHTEAFF. As DNA, the CDR3 is TGTGCCAGCAGCTTAGCGGGCAGCCACACTGAAGCCTTCTTT. This chain links TRBV7-9 with TRBJ1-1; no reliable D call. CDR3 length: 14 amino acids. Germline CDR1 SEHNR, CDR2 FQNEAQ (reference sequence).

This clone showed up just a few times. V is TRBV2 and J is TRBJ2-5; 10 bases fit TRBD1. The CDR3 extends over 14 amino acids. The V gene end was trimmed by 7 bases and the J gene end by 5 bases; junction bases not matched to a gene: 7. From germline, CDR1 is SNHLY and CDR2 FYNNEI. The CDR3 protein is CASNDRGLYETQYF. The CDR3 region has the DNA TGTGCCAGCAATGACAGGGGGCTATACGAGACCCAGTACTTC.

This chain joins TRBV11-2 and TRBJ1-2; possibly TRBD1 for D (5 bases). Germline CDR1 reads SGHAT; CDR2 reads FQNNGV. The ends were cut back, 2 bases at V and 5 bases at J, with 6 bases in the middle. CDR3 length equals 12 residues. In DNA form, the CDR3 reads TGTGCCAGCAGCTTACCAGGGTATGGCTACACCTTC. Its translation: CASSLPGYGYTF. The complete variable domain, with remaining parts taken from reference TRBV11-2 and TRBJ1-2, reads EAGVAQSPRYKIIEKRQSVAFWCNPISGHATLYWYQQILGQGPKLLIQFQNNGVVDDSQLPKDRFSAERLKGVDSTLKIQPAKLEDSAVYLCASSLPGYGYTFGSGTRLTVV.

This clone was seen only a few times. A far more abundant clone sits one base away, making this likely a read error. This sequence joins TRBV29-1 and TRBJ1-1; D is ambiguous. This CDR3 region has 14 residues. V was shortened by 4 bases and J by 7 bases, with 19 bases between the two germline ends. CDR1 is SQVTM and CDR2 is ANQGSEA in the germline V gene. CDR3 bases: TGCAGCGTTGTCCTAACCCGGGATGGGATTGAAGCTTTCTTT. Protein: CSVVLTRDGIEAFF. Together with reference TRBV29-1 and TRBJ1-1, the CDR3 gives the full variable domain: SAVISQKPSRDICQRGTSLTIQCQVDSQVTMMFWYRQQPGQSLTLIATANQGSEATYESGFVIDKFPISRPNLTFSTLTVSNMSPEDSSIYLCSVVLTRDGIEAFFGQGTRLTVV.

Note on this clone: At one of its ends the junction is not consistent with the germline gene, which may arise from a read error. The rearrangement uses TRBV27 and TRBJ2-7; 8 nucleotides agree with TRBD2. This CDR3 contains 15 residues. Per germline, CDR1 MNHEY and CDR2 SMNVEV (reference sequence). The DNA of the CDR3 is TGTGCTAGCAGTTTCCGACGGGGGGGCTCCTACGAGCAGTACTTC. It is translated as CASSFRRGGSYEQYF.

The chain links TRBV7-2 to TRBJ2-1, with 7 bases fitting TRBD2. CDR3 length: 14 amino acids. With 5 bases clipped from V and 14 bases from J, the junction kept 15 bases outside the gene matches. From germline, CDR1 is SGHTA and CDR2 FQGNSA. CDR3 sequence: CASSLGGLHLEEFF. CDR3 nucleotide sequence: TGTGCCAGCAGCCTCGGGGGACTACACTTAGAGGAGTTCTTC.

This rearrangement joins TRBV6-1 to TRBJ2-7, with 7 bases matching TRBD1. Germline V gene sequence: CDR1 MNHNS, CDR2 SASEGT. Trimming took 4 bases from V and 5 from J; bases not matched to a gene: 11. This CDR3 has 15 amino acids. The DNA of the CDR3 is TGTGCCAGCAGTGCGTTCGGGACAGTCCCAAACGAGCAGTACTTC. Its protein is CASSAFGTVPNEQYF.

This clone showed up just a few times. The chain employs TRBV30 and TRBJ2-7; 8 positions agree with TRBD2. With 0 bases clipped from V and 3 bases from J, the junction kept 13 bases outside the gene matches. The CDR3 sequence is 17 residues long. Germline V lookup: CDR1 GTSNPN, CDR2 SVGIG (reference sequence). The CDR3 spells CAWSVLPGSGTFYEQYF. The CDR3 DNA is TGTGCCTGGAGTGTACTTCCGGGTAGCGGGACCTTCTACGAGCAGTACTTC.